The rows below give T cell receptor beta chains drawn from one sample of a study of blood T cells in healthy people across ages. MiXCR, applied by TCRdb to the 5' RACE reads, yields one record per CDR3 protein. The data show about 1.4 million distinct CDR3 sequences, 59% seen once. Sample: blood. These receptor sequences come from a man aged 18 to 29 in good health. The conserved cysteine and the conserved F or W are not part of the CDR3 here.

ASSYPSDRGFHEQY	TRBV6-6	14	NA
ASSPPGLANNEQF	TRBV18	13	TRBJ2-1
ASSLLGGLEEAF	TRBV5-5	12	TRBJ1-1
ASSRGLAGDEDEQF	TRBV5-1	14	TRBJ2-1
ASSQDPTGGLAKNIQY	TRBV4-3	16	TRBJ2-4
ASSSSVGSYSNQPQH	TRBV12-3/TRBV12-4	15	TRBJ1-5
SARDGTGVAKNIQY	TRBV20-1	14	TRBJ2-4
ATSRGFFGQGEPYEQY	TRBV15	16	TRBJ2-7
ASSQATGNHYGYT	TRBV4-3	13	TRBJ1-2
ASSPFGLNTGELF	TRBV6-1	13	TRBJ2-2
ASRDIGANVLT	TRBV27	11	TRBJ2-6
SAPGHERTDTQY	TRBV29-1	12	TRBJ2-3
ASGGPNREAF	TRBV25-1	10	TRBJ1-1
ASSSPNGQTSYEQY	TRBV5-1	14	TRBJ2-7
ASSSRRQGAGYNEQF	TRBV7-9	15	TRBJ2-1
ASSLIRVRGQRETQY	TRBV5-6	15	NA
ASSEDNYNEQF	TRBV9	11	TRBJ2-1
ASSEWGGGSYNEQF	TRBV25-1	14	TRBJ2-1
ASSWRGTGELF	TRBV9	11	TRBJ2-2
ASSRDRVEQF	TRBV7-9	10	TRBJ2-1
ASKAGSTDTQY	TRBV11-2	11	TRBJ2-3
SFRGYNEQF	TRBV29-1	9	TRBJ2-1
ASRPARIGQPQH	TRBV28	12	TRBJ1-5
ASSSGGDTEAF	TRBV19	11	TRBJ1-1
ASSSTGQGVDTQY	TRBV11-3	13	TRBJ2-3
ASSHPGRPPVEQY	TRBV4-1	13	TRBJ2-7